These T cell receptor beta chains were read from a single sample in a study of blood T cell repertoires in COVID-19. The assay was immunoSEQ multiplex PCR, and TCRdb's table has in-frame clones only and misses some. The data contain some 220,000 clones, roughly 80% of them singletons. Input material: peripheral blood. These TCRs come from a woman older than 75 with active or convalescent COVID-19. Each CDR3 is given with its conserved first and last residue. Each record gives: D gene, clone size, V gene, J gene, CDR3 DNA, CDR3 protein. A D gene is named only where the DNA matches it firmly. The listing skips clone size in some rows; elsewhere it reads once, few, many or a size class.

d_call: NA
clone_size: NA
v_call: TRBV7-2
j_call: TRBJ2-3
cdr3_nt: TGTGCCAGCAGCACGCAGGGTCCAGATACGCAGTATTTT
cdr3_aa: CASSTQGPDTQYF

d_call: NA
clone_size: few
v_call: TRBV29-1
j_call: TRBJ1-1
cdr3_nt: TGCAGCGTAACACCCGACAGGCTTAACACTGAAGCTTTCTTT
cdr3_aa: CSVTPDRLNTEAFF

d_call: TRBD2
clone_size: NA
v_call: TRBV2
j_call: TRBJ2-5
cdr3_nt: TGTGCCAGCACCAGGACTAGCGGGGGCCAAGAGACCCAGTACTTC
cdr3_aa: CASTRTSGGQETQYF

d_call: NA
clone_size: NA
v_call: TRBV3-1/TRBV3-2
j_call: TRBJ1-6
cdr3_nt: TGTGCCAGCAGCCCCCCCGGTTCACCCCTCCACTTT
cdr3_aa: CASSPPGSPLHF

d_call: NA
clone_size: NA
v_call: TRBV5-8
j_call: TRBJ1-2
cdr3_nt: TGTGCCAGCAGCCAAAGACAACCCAGTGTTCGTGGCTACACCTTC
cdr3_aa: CASSQRQPSVRGYTF

d_call: TRBD2
clone_size: NA
v_call: TRBV7-3
j_call: TRBJ2-2
cdr3_nt: TGTGCCAGCAGCTTAGGTAGCGGGCGCACCGGGGAGCTGTTTTTT
cdr3_aa: CASSLGSGRTGELFF

d_call: NA
clone_size: NA
v_call: TRBV9
j_call: TRBJ1-2
cdr3_nt: TGTGCCAGCAGCCCCTCGACAGAGAACTATGGCTACACCTTC
cdr3_aa: CASSPSTENYGYTF

d_call: NA
clone_size: NA
v_call: TRBV9
j_call: TRBJ2-1
cdr3_nt: TGTGCCAGCAGCGTAGCCGGCAGGGGCCATTACAATGAGCAGTTCTTC
cdr3_aa: CASSVAGRGHYNEQFF

d_call: NA
clone_size: once
v_call: TRBV6-6
j_call: TRBJ2-2
cdr3_nt: TGTGCCAGCAGCCCCCCAGGGGGAGGCACCGGGGAGCTGTTTTTT
cdr3_aa: CASSPPGGGTGELFF

d_call: NA
clone_size: NA
v_call: TRBV15
j_call: TRBJ2-7
cdr3_nt: TGTGCCACCAGCGAATGGACAGAGGCTGGGGAGCAGTACTTC
cdr3_aa: CATSEWTEAGEQYF

d_call: TRBD2
clone_size: NA
v_call: TRBV5-6
j_call: TRBJ2-1
cdr3_nt: TGTGCCAGCATCCCCTCCGGGGGGGGCCGCAATGAGCAGTTCTTC
cdr3_aa: CASIPSGGGRNEQFF

d_call: NA
clone_size: NA
v_call: TRBV6-6
j_call: TRBJ2-7
cdr3_nt: TGTGCCAGCAGAGACACTTTGCAGGGAGGCTACGAGCAGTACTTC
cdr3_aa: CASRDTLQGGYEQYF

d_call: TRBD1
clone_size: NA
v_call: TRBV7-9
j_call: TRBJ1-4
cdr3_nt: TGTGCCAGCAGTGTCGGGACAGCCCCCAGACTGTTTTTT
cdr3_aa: CASSVGTAPRLFF

d_call: TRBD1
clone_size: NA
v_call: TRBV7-2
j_call: TRBJ1-3
cdr3_nt: TGTGCCAGCAGCTTAACCGGGACAGGGGGCGGAAACACCATATATTTT
cdr3_aa: CASSLTGTGGGNTIYF

d_call: TRBD1
clone_size: NA
v_call: TRBV15
j_call: TRBJ2-7
cdr3_nt: TGTGCCGCGGGGAGGGGGACAGGGAACGAGCAGTACTTC
cdr3_aa: CAAGRGTGNEQYF

d_call: NA
clone_size: NA
v_call: TRBV18
j_call: TRBJ2-3
cdr3_nt: TGTGCCAGCTCACCATGGACTAGCACAGATACGCAGTATTTT
cdr3_aa: CASSPWTSTDTQYF